This T cell receptor beta chain comes out of a study of vaccination effects on CD4 cells after COVID-19 (dated by TCRdb to the early 2020s). For the study in its entirety: Each participant got two doses of an mRNA SARS-CoV-2 vaccine, either BNT162b2 or mRNA-1273. Altogether, approximately 10 COVID-19 convalescent patients and 4 SARS-CoV-2-naive healthy vaccine recipients made up the full study. Cultures from other donors in the study were sequenced with the Oncomine TCR Beta short-read assay on an Illumina iSeq 100. The study compared SARS-CoV-2 spike-specific CD4+ TCR repertoires before and after mRNA vaccination in COVID-19 convalescent patients and infection-naive vaccine recipients.

The research as a whole found: At late post-vaccination timepoints, both infection-induced and vaccine-induced clones showed marked clonal contraction, consistent with waning T cell responses. In healthy vaccine recipients, vaccine-induced clones were almost all SARS-CoV-2 mono-reactive, with only 1 of 255 cross-reactive with common cold coronaviruses. Only a small number of convalescent patients were included, and no early post-infection timepoints were available, which limited the study.

To identify antigen-specific CD4+ T cell clonotypes by their expansion, the ViraFEST assay first stimulated PBMC with viral peptide pools and then applied TCR sequencing. After around 10 days of culture, CD4+ T cells were isolated with the EasySep CD4+ T cell isolation kit. Healthy vaccine recipients had no prior SARS-CoV-2 infection, confirmed by negative nucleocapsid antibodies before and after vaccination. About 2.1 million PBMC per well were cultured with 8.5 to 10 ug/ml peptides in IMDM containing approximately 4.5% human AB serum, around 10 IU/ml IL-2 and gentamicin. On days 3 and 7, half of the culture medium was replaced with fresh IL-2-containing medium. Unless noted otherwise, every peptide stimulation condition was grown in triplicate wells. Using Ficoll-Paque Plus gradient centrifugation, PBMC were separated from whole blood and then either used fresh or cryopreserved at -140C. The overlapping peptide pools covered the spike proteins of SARS-CoV-2 as well as those of the common cold coronaviruses HCoV-NL63, HCoV-OC43 and HCoV-229E. The QIAamp micro DNA kit was used to extract genomic DNA from the cultured CD4+ T cells.

Reading from cysteine to phenylalanine, the CDR3 counts 15 amino acids. Left in the record is the CDR3 DNA by itself, 45 bases read in frame from the first base. V loses 2 bases at its end and J loses 7 bases; junction bases beyond the gene matches: 6. The germline V gene supplies CDR1 MDHEN and CDR2 SYDVKM. Preparation of the library involved the immunoSEQ multiplex PCR assay. DNA from the CD4+ T cells that had been cultured and isolated underwent TCR beta CDR3 sequencing. From the authors' description of their analysis: Non-productive TCR sequences were removed and reads were trimmed to the CDR3 region, keeping CDR3s of at least 7 amino acids. The MANAFEST web app was used to identify antigen-specific clonotypes by comparing expansion in peptide wells with expansion in reference cultures. For clones to be considered positive, expansion at FDR<0.05 versus reference and all other wells, an odds ratio above 5, and a frequency above 0.1% in two replicate wells were required. Clonotypes significantly expanded in SARS-CoV-2 spike wells and in at least one common cold coronavirus spike condition were defined as cross-reactive. Levenshtein distance calculated with the stringdist R package was used to assess CDR3 similarity, and unrooted trees were constructed with ape in R 3.6.1. Imported from immuneACCESS, the table was reduced by TCRdb to in-frame sequences with V and J called. These copies leave out some clones; in studies compared against another copy, an unresolved V gene accounts for under half, and the cause of the remainder is not known. V and J calls and clone size are copied from that table; D and trimming were computed from the DNA. Here the sample has 26,000 or so clones; about 70% occur a single time. The top ten clones comprise over 20% of the sample.

On this clone itself: It lacks a known antigen. No base qualities exist here, and no much larger clone lies one base off it.

This TCR derives from a human donor who received a COVID-19 vaccine. The sample here was CD4+ T cells from PBMCs cultured with HCoV-NL63 spike peptides, taken before COVID-19 vaccination. Explained via the paper, the cell subset or site label denotes: HCoV-NL63 spike overlapping peptide pool stimulation. Recombination joined TRBV28 with TRBJ1-5; the central 9 bases match TRBD1. The nucleotides read TGTGCCAGCAGTTTAAAGACGGACAGGGGACAGCCCCAGCATTTT. Translated, it reads CASSLKTDRGQPQHF.